A selection of T cell receptor beta chains follows, all from one sample in a study of cytomegalovirus exposure and HLA in healthy donors. The table came from immunoSEQ multiplex PCR; TCRdb's copy has only in-frame clones and leaves some out. Of about 84,000 clones in the sample, over 75% were seen once. Source material: PBMCs. The receptors derive from a male donor in good health and CMV-seropositive. The CDR3 runs from the conserved cysteine through the conserved F or W. D genes are given only for firm matches. Where a row states a size, it is once, few, many or the class of an expanded clone; other rows omit it.

TRBD2	TRBV11-3	many	TRBJ2-1	TGTGCCAGCAGCCTATCCCCGGGACTAGGGCATGAGCAGTTCTTC	CASSLSPGLGHEQFF
.	TRBV5-4	.	TRBJ1-1	TGTGCCAGCAGCTTGGAATACGCCAGGGCGATTAGGACTGAAGCTTTCTTT	CASSLEYARAIRTEAFF
.	TRBV5-1	once	TRBJ2-3	TGCGCCAGCAGCTTGTCAGGGGCGGGTACAGATACGCAGTATTTT	CASSLSGAGTDTQYF
TRBD1	TRBV27	.	TRBJ1-5	TGTGCCAGCAGATCAACAGGGGCTAGGGATCAGCCCCAGCATTTT	CASRSTGARDQPQHF
.	TRBV5-1	once	TRBJ2-1	TGCGCCAGCAGCATCCGCCAAGGGCGGGATGAGCAGTTCTTC	CASSIRQGRDEQFF
TRBD1	TRBV5-1	.	TRBJ2-7	TGCGCCAGCAGCTCAGGGGGTTGGGGCGTCTCCTACGAGCAGTACTTC	CASSSGGWGVSYEQYF
TRBD1	TRBV2	few	TRBJ1-1	TGTGCCAGCAGTAGGGGGCGCATAACTGAAGCTTTCTTT	CASSRGRITEAFF
TRBD2	TRBV25-1	few	TRBJ2-3	TGTGCCAGCAACGGGGTAGCGGGAGGGTCCGATACGCAGTATTTT	CASNGVAGGSDTQYF
.	TRBV6-5	.	TRBJ2-7	TGTGCCAGCAGTCCCCGACCAAAGCGCCCCTACGAGCAGTACTTC	CASSPRPKRPYEQYF
.	TRBV28	.	TRBJ1-3	TGTGCCAGCAGGGCGAGGGACACCATATATTTT	CASRARDTIYF
TRBD2	TRBV5-8	.	TRBJ2-1	TGTGCCAGCAGCTCCCATTCGAAAAGCGGGAGAGTCTACAATGAGCAGTTCTTC	CASSSHSKSGRVYNEQFF
TRBD1	TRBV7-2	.	TRBJ2-5	TGTGCCAGCAGCGAGTCGACAGGGGCTCTAGAGACCCAGTACTTC	CASSESTGALETQYF
.	TRBV7-8	.	TRBJ1-4	TGTGCCAGCAGAAGCCCCGTTGGCGGGGGAACGACTAATGAAAAACTGTTTTTT	CASRSPVGGGTTNEKLFF
TRBD1	TRBV4-2	.	TRBJ1-2	TGTGCCAGCAGCCAGGCCAATATAAGACAGGGGTTCTATGGCTACACCTTC	CASSQANIRQGFYGYTF
TRBD2	TRBV28	.	TRBJ2-1	TGTGCCAGCCAAACCCCGCCGGGACTAGCGGGAGGGCGATCCTACAATGAGCAGTTCTTC	CASQTPPGLAGGRSYNEQFF
.	TRBV2	.	TRBJ2-6	TGTGCCAGCAGTGCTAGCTCTGGGGCCAACGTCCTGACTTTC	CASSASSGANVLTF
.	TRBV29-1	.	TRBJ2-3	TGCAGCGTTGTTGTCAGGGGAGGGACAGATACGCAGTATTTT	CSVVVRGGTDTQYF